The following is a TCR beta chain sequence with its context. The target antigen is unknown. The data derive from a study of CD8 T cells in Susac syndrome. TEMRA cells were enriched by FACS, and CD4+ and CD8+ T cells were negatively isolated. Study-wide points: Susac-specific public clones were found in total CD8+ and CD8+ TEMRA repertoires, numbering around 16 and five, respectively.

With random hexamers, reverse transcription was performed on about 0.45 to 1 ug of RNA. Multiplex immunoSEQ PCR targeted 54 Vbeta and 13 Jbeta TCR beta segments. TCRdb reanalysed the immunoSEQ multiplex PCR reads using MiXCR and keeps one entry per CDR3 protein. This sample yields roughly 100,000 distinct CDR3 sequences, of which approximately 96% are seen a single time; 0.55% to 0.8% belongs to the top ten. The TCR originated in a human donor with Susac syndrome. What was sequenced was CD8+ T cells from PBMCs.

This CDR3 is CASSPRRDFDNEQFF. The CDR3 nucleotides are TGTGCCAGCTCACCACGTCGGGACTTTGACAATGAGCAGTTCTTC. This chain joins TRBV18 and TRBJ2-1; maybe TRBD2 (6 bases). V was clipped by 1 base and J by 5 bases, with 12 bases between them. Per the germline V gene, CDR1 is KGHSH and CDR2 is LQKENI. The CDR3 is 15 amino acids.